This T cell receptor (beta chain) was identified during a study of control samples from healthy donors and cancer patients. Germline CDR1 is SGHNT and CDR2 is YYREEE (reference sequence). CDR3 size: 14 residues. Comment on this clone: The junction and the germline gene differ at one end; a read error may be behind it.

Some clones are missing from TCRdb's copy, which holds only in-frame ones; the method was immunoSEQ multiplex PCR. Here the sample spans 130,000 or so clones, roughly 90% being singletons. The TCR comes from a man in his fifties or sixties in good health. The chain has TRBV5-4 and TRBJ2-5; TRBD1 aligns across 9 bases. The sample comprised blood. The CDR3: CASRLGGQGETQYF. The CDR3 DNA is TGTGCCAGCCGCTTGGGCGGACAGGGGGAGACCCAGTACTTC.